Sequencing of this T cell receptor beta chain was carried out in a study of blood T cells in healthy people across ages. Findings and caveats of the study: Diversity estimates drawn from one million T cells were deemed underestimates. Roughly linearly, TCR beta diversity per million T cells fell as age increased. Researchers said unsorted PBMCs prevented a conclusive naive versus antigen-experienced comparison.

Then a second PCR, running about 7 to 11 cycles, was carried out with a sample-barcoded 5' primer and a J-beta primer mix. TCRdb re-derived calls from the 5' RACE reads in MiXCR, one entry per CDR3 protein. The sample includes about 280,000 distinct CDR3 sequences, less than 30% of them seen just once. They isolated at least 7 million PBMCs from each sample. In this sample, this clonotype turned up a few times. Its specificity is not known. CDR3 length: 15 amino acids. V lost 4 bases and J 2 bases, leaving 11 bases between the germline ends. The germline gives CDR1 MDHEN, CDR2 SYDVKM. J is TRBJ1-4 and V is TRBV28, with TRBD1 as a possible D gene (5 bases). Sequenced input: blood. The TCR sequence derives from a woman aged 70-85 years in good health. The DNA for the CDR3 is TGTGCCAGCAGTTCGCAGGGTGTCACTAATGAAAAACTGTTTTTT. Its protein product is CASSSQGVTNEKLFF.